A selection of T cell receptor beta chains follows, all from one sample in a study of spatial heterogeneity in lung cancer. TCRdb re-derived calls from the 5' RACE reads in MiXCR, one entry per CDR3 protein. The sample has over 4,500 distinct CDR3 sequences, over 20% seen once; the top ten hold 8.5% to 10%. This specimen consisted of lung tumor tissue, obtained at surgery. The receptors originated from a male donor with early-stage non-small cell lung cancer. CDR3s include the opening cysteine and the closing phenylalanine or tryptophan. A D gene is named only where the DNA matches it firmly. Clone size appears in some rows only: once, few, many, or a class for an expanded clone.

d_call: TRBD2
j_call: TRBJ2-2
v_call: TRBV19
clone_size: medium-sized
cdr3_aa: CASSTPSGRSWATGELFF
cdr3_nt: TGTGCCAGTAGTACGCCTAGCGGGAGAAGTTGGGCCACCGGGGAGCTGTTTTTT

d_call: .
j_call: TRBJ2-1
v_call: TRBV6-5
clone_size: medium-sized
cdr3_aa: CASSRRRGQGTTYNEQFF
cdr3_nt: TGTGCCAGCAGTCGTCGACGGGGCCAGGGGACCACCTACAATGAGCAGTTCTTC

d_call: .
j_call: TRBJ2-1
v_call: TRBV3-1
clone_size: .
cdr3_aa: CASSPGEWAGEQFF
cdr3_nt: TGTGCCAGCAGCCCAGGGGAATGGGCTGGGGAGCAGTTCTTC

d_call: .
j_call: TRBJ2-1
v_call: TRBV6-2/TRBV6-3
clone_size: .
cdr3_aa: CASSYSGGGYNEQFF
cdr3_nt: TGTGCCAGCAGTTACTCAGGGGGAGGTTACAATGAGCAGTTCTTC

d_call: .
j_call: TRBJ2-1
v_call: TRBV28
clone_size: many
cdr3_aa: CASSREPNNEQFF
cdr3_nt: TGTGCCAGCAGCCGAGAACCAAACAATGAGCAGTTCTTC

d_call: TRBD1
j_call: TRBJ2-7
v_call: TRBV7-6
clone_size: medium-sized
cdr3_aa: CASSNPQGGTYEQYF
cdr3_nt: TGTGCCAGCAGCAACCCACAGGGGGGCACCTACGAGCAGTACTTC

d_call: .
j_call: TRBJ2-1
v_call: TRBV3-1
clone_size: .
cdr3_aa: CASSLRDAEQFF
cdr3_nt: TGTGCCAGCAGCCTGAGGGACGCTGAGCAGTTCTTC

d_call: TRBD2
j_call: TRBJ2-5
v_call: TRBV7-9
clone_size: medium-sized
cdr3_aa: CASSREGGETQYF
cdr3_nt: TGTGCCAGCAGTCGGGAGGGTGGAGAGACCCAGTACTTC

d_call: .
j_call: TRBJ1-1
v_call: TRBV5-6
clone_size: many
cdr3_aa: CASSLLRGEAFF
cdr3_nt: TGTGCCAGCAGCTTGCTGAGAGGTGAAGCTTTCTTT

d_call: .
j_call: TRBJ1-5
v_call: TRBV7-9
clone_size: many
cdr3_aa: CASSLGTQPQHF
cdr3_nt: TGTGCCAGCAGCTTAGGCACCCAGCCCCAGCATTTT

d_call: .
j_call: TRBJ2-3
v_call: TRBV24-1
clone_size: few
cdr3_aa: CATSEPSSGVEDTQYF
cdr3_nt: TGTGCCACCAGTGAGCCATCATCAGGGGTGGAAGATACGCAGTATTTT

d_call: .
j_call: TRBJ2-7
v_call: TRBV28
clone_size: .
cdr3_aa: CASSPPGVVNEQYF
cdr3_nt: TGTGCCAGCAGCCCTCCCGGGGTGGTAAACGAGCAGTACTTC

d_call: TRBD1
j_call: TRBJ1-2
v_call: TRBV28
clone_size: .
cdr3_aa: CASKGGQGVFGYTF
cdr3_nt: TGTGCCAGCAAAGGCGGGCAGGGGGTATTTGGCTACACCTTC

d_call: .
j_call: TRBJ2-4
v_call: TRBV30
clone_size: medium-sized
cdr3_aa: CAWRYTGIAKNIQYF
cdr3_nt: TGTGCCTGGAGGTACACAGGGATAGCCAAAAACATTCAGTACTTC

d_call: .
j_call: TRBJ1-1
v_call: TRBV19
clone_size: medium-sized
cdr3_aa: CASATSGLRSWNTEAFF
cdr3_nt: TGTGCCAGTGCTACCTCGGGACTACGGTCGTGGAACACTGAAGCTTTCTTT

d_call: .
j_call: TRBJ2-6
v_call: TRBV5-1
clone_size: few
cdr3_aa: CASSMGSYGANVLTF
cdr3_nt: TGCGCCAGCAGCATGGGAAGTTATGGGGCCAACGTCCTGACTTTC

d_call: .
j_call: TRBJ2-3
v_call: TRBV12-3/TRBV12-4
clone_size: .
cdr3_aa: CASSTRADTQYF
cdr3_nt: TGTGCCAGCAGTACCCGGGCTGATACGCAGTATTTT

d_call: TRBD1
j_call: TRBJ1-1
v_call: TRBV15
clone_size: .
cdr3_aa: CATSRGDRAAFF
cdr3_nt: TGTGCCACCAGCAGAGGGGACAGGGCTGCTTTCTTT

d_call: .
j_call: TRBJ2-2
v_call: TRBV13
clone_size: few
cdr3_aa: CASSLFTYGELFF
cdr3_nt: TGTGCCAGCAGCTTATTTACATACGGGGAGCTGTTTTTT

d_call: .
j_call: TRBJ2-1
v_call: TRBV9
clone_size: .
cdr3_aa: CASSVLGDYEQFF
cdr3_nt: TGTGCCAGCAGCGTACTGGGGGATTATGAGCAGTTCTTC

d_call: .
j_call: TRBJ1-2
v_call: TRBV29-1
clone_size: few
cdr3_aa: CSVETDPILMGYTF
cdr3_nt: TGCAGCGTTGAAACAGATCCCATTCTTATGGGCTACACCTTC

d_call: .
j_call: TRBJ2-1
v_call: TRBV5-1
clone_size: few
cdr3_aa: CASSLGTGINEQFF
cdr3_nt: TGCGCCAGCAGCTTGGGGACGGGTATCAATGAGCAGTTCTTC

d_call: TRBD2
j_call: TRBJ2-3
v_call: TRBV20-1
clone_size: many
cdr3_aa: CSAPGLAGGLVGTDTQYF
cdr3_nt: TGCAGTGCTCCCGGCCTAGCGGGAGGTCTCGTCGGCACAGATACGCAGTATTTT

d_call: .
j_call: TRBJ2-7
v_call: TRBV3-1
clone_size: large
cdr3_aa: CASSPRGREYREQYF
cdr3_nt: TGTGCCAGCAGCCCCCGGGGTCGGGAGTATCGGGAGCAGTACTTC

d_call: .
j_call: TRBJ2-5
v_call: TRBV18
clone_size: many
cdr3_aa: CASSLGYGDNQETQYF
cdr3_nt: TGTGCCAGCTCACTGGGGTATGGGGACAACCAAGAGACCCAGTACTTC

d_call: TRBD1
j_call: TRBJ2-3
v_call: TRBV27
clone_size: many
cdr3_aa: CASSLDRQFTDTQYF
cdr3_nt: TGTGCCAGCAGTTTGGACAGGCAATTCACAGATACGCAGTATTTT

d_call: .
j_call: TRBJ2-2
v_call: TRBV30
clone_size: .
cdr3_aa: CAWSVIGGYTGELFF
cdr3_nt: TGTGCCTGGAGTGTCATAGGGGGTTACACCGGGGAGCTGTTTTTT

d_call: TRBD1
j_call: TRBJ2-7
v_call: TRBV30
clone_size: medium-sized
cdr3_aa: CAWSVYRGYEQYF
cdr3_nt: TGTGCCTGGAGTGTCTACAGGGGGTACGAGCAGTACTTC

d_call: .
j_call: TRBJ2-3
v_call: TRBV24-1
clone_size: .
cdr3_aa: CATSPTVPDTQYF
cdr3_nt: TGTGCCACCAGTCCGACAGTACCCGATACGCAGTATTTT

d_call: TRBD2
j_call: TRBJ2-2
v_call: TRBV20-1
clone_size: medium-sized
cdr3_aa: CSAPGLAANTGELFF
cdr3_nt: TGCAGTGCTCCAGGACTAGCGGCGAACACCGGGGAGCTGTTTTTT

d_call: TRBD1
j_call: TRBJ2-2
v_call: TRBV24-1
clone_size: few
cdr3_aa: CATSGFDRGQGTGELFF
cdr3_nt: TGTGCCACCAGTGGGTTCGACAGGGGGCAGGGCACCGGGGAGCTGTTTTTT

d_call: .
j_call: TRBJ1-1
v_call: TRBV6-2/TRBV6-3
clone_size: few
cdr3_aa: CASKEENTEAFF
cdr3_nt: TGTGCCAGCAAAGAAGAGAACACTGAAGCTTTCTTT

d_call: TRBD1
j_call: TRBJ2-7
v_call: TRBV30
clone_size: many
cdr3_aa: CAWSDPGQGNSYEQYF
cdr3_nt: TGTGCCTGGAGTGACCCAGGACAGGGGAACTCCTACGAGCAGTACTTC

d_call: .
j_call: TRBJ2-5
v_call: TRBV28
clone_size: medium-sized
cdr3_aa: CASRRPEQETQYF
cdr3_nt: TGTGCCAGCAGACGTCCCGAACAAGAGACCCAGTACTTC

d_call: TRBD1
j_call: TRBJ1-5
v_call: TRBV28
clone_size: .
cdr3_aa: CASRSDRGRSNQPQHF
cdr3_nt: TGTGCCAGCAGATCTGACAGGGGGCGAAGCAATCAGCCCCAGCATTTT

d_call: .
j_call: TRBJ2-7
v_call: TRBV20-1
clone_size: medium-sized
cdr3_aa: CSARALDRAYEQYF
cdr3_nt: TGCAGTGCTAGAGCCCTTGACAGAGCCTACGAGCAGTACTTC

d_call: .
j_call: TRBJ2-7
v_call: TRBV7-9
clone_size: .
cdr3_aa: CASSFGGGRRPDEQYF
cdr3_nt: TGTGCCAGCAGCTTTGGGGGCGGACGGCGGCCCGACGAGCAGTACTTC

d_call: TRBD1
j_call: TRBJ1-1
v_call: TRBV5-1
clone_size: few
cdr3_aa: CASSLVGGKGTEAFF
cdr3_nt: TGCGCCAGCAGCTTGGTAGGGGGCAAAGGCACTGAAGCTTTCTTT

d_call: .
j_call: TRBJ1-2
v_call: TRBV7-2
clone_size: many
cdr3_aa: CASSLESYYGYTF
cdr3_nt: TGTGCCAGCAGCTTAGAGTCATACTATGGCTACACCTTC

d_call: .
j_call: TRBJ1-1
v_call: TRBV12-3/TRBV12-4
clone_size: many
cdr3_aa: CASSLRLPFWRGFTEAFF
cdr3_nt: TGTGCCAGCAGTTTGCGATTACCTTTTTGGCGGGGCTTCACTGAAGCTTTCTTT

d_call: .
j_call: TRBJ2-7
v_call: TRBV28
clone_size: medium-sized
cdr3_aa: CASTAGRGSYEQYF
cdr3_nt: TGTGCCAGCACTGCGGGACGGGGCTCCTACGAGCAGTACTTC

d_call: .
j_call: TRBJ2-7
v_call: TRBV7-7
clone_size: .
cdr3_aa: CASSLAEGGAYEQYF
cdr3_nt: TGTGCCAGCAGCTTAGCGGAAGGGGGGGCCTACGAGCAGTACTTC